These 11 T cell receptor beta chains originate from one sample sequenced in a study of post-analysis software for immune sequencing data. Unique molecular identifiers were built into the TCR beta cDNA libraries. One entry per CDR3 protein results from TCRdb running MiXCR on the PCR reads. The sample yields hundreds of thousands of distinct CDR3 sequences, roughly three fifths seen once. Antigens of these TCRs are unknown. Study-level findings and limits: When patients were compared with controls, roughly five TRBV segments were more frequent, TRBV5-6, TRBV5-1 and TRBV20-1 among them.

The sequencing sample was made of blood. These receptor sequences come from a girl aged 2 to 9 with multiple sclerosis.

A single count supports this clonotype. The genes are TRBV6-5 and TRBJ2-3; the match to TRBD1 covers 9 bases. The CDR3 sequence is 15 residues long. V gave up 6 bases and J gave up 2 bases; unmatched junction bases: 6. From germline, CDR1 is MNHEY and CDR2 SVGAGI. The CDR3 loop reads CASSLRTGVTDTQYF. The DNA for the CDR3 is TGTGCCAGCAGCCTGCGGACAGGGGTCACAGATACGCAGTATTTT.

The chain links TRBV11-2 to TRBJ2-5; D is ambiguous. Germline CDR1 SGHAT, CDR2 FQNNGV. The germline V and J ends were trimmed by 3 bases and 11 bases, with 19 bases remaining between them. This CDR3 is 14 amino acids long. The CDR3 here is CASSLVGSRNEQYF. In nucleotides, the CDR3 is TGTGCCAGCAGCTTGGTCGGCAGCCGCAATGAGCAGTACTTC.

In nucleotides, the CDR3 is TGTGCCAGCAGTTCCATACGGACAGGGCAAAGAGGTCAGCCCCAGCATTTT. This sequence encodes CASSSIRTGQRGQPQHF. V gene TRBV6-5 combines with J gene TRBJ1-5; TRBD1 aligns across 8 bases. Germline lookup yields CDR1 MNHEY and CDR2 SVGAGI. CDR3 size: 17 residues. With V trimmed by 4 bases and J by 6 bases, 14 bases remained unmatched.

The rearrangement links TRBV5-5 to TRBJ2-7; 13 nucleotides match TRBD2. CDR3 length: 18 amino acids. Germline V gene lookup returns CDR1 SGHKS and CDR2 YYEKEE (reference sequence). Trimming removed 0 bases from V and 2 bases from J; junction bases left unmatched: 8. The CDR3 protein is CASSLANPGTSGAYEQYF. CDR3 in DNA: TGTGCCAGCAGCTTGGCGAACCCGGGGACTAGCGGGGCCTACGAGCAGTACTTC.

The CDR3 coding sequence is TGCAGTGCTAGTGAGGGTGGTGAGCAGTTCTTC. Translation gives CSASEGGEQFF. The chain joins TRBV20-1 to TRBJ2-1; D is possibly TRBD2 (5 bases). Looked up from germline, CDR1 is DFQATT and CDR2 is SNEGSKA (reference sequence). The CDR3 runs 11 residues. Trimming removed 3 bases from V and 9 bases from J, with 9 bases in between.

CDR3 bases: TGCAGTGCTAGACAGACTAGCGGCTCCTACGAGCAGTACTTC. This codes for CSARQTSGSYEQYF. The genes are TRBV20-1 and TRBJ2-7; 9 nucleotides align to TRBD2. J lost 0 bases, V lost 2 bases, and 2 bases had no gene match. Looked up from germline, CDR1 is DFQATT and CDR2 is SNEGSKA (reference sequence). The CDR3 is 14 amino acids.

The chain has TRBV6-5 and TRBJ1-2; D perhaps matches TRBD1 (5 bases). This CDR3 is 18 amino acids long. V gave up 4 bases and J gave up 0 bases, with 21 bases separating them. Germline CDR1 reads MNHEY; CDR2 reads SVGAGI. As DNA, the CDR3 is TGTGCCAGCAGTTCAGGCCTCGCGGGGCAGTTTGCTAACTATGGCTACACCTTC. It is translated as CASSSGLAGQFANYGYTF.

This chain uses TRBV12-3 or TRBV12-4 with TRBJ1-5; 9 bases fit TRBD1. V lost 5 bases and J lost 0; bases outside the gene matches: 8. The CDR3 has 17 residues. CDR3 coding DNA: TGTGCCAGCAGTCCCCGGGACAGGGCTTATAGCAATCAGCCCCAGCATTTT. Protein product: CASSPRDRAYSNQPQHF.

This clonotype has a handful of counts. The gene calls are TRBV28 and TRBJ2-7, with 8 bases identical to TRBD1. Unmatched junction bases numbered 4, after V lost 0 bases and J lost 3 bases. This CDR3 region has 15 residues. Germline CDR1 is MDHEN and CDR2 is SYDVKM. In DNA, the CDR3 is TGTGCCAGCAGTTTATGGGGGACAGGTGTCTACGAGCAGTACTTC. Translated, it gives CASSLWGTGVYEQYF.

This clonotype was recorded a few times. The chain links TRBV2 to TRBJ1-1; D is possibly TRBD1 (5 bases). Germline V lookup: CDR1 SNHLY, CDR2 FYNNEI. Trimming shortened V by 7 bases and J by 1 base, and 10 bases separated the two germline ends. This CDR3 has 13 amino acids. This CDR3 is CASTRGENTEAFF. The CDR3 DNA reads TGTGCCAGCACGAGGGGCGAGAACACTGAAGCTTTCTTT.

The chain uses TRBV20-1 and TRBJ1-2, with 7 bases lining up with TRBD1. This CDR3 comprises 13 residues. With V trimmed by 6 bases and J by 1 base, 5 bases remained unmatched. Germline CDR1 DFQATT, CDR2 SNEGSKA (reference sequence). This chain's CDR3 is CSATGTVNYGYTF. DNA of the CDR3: TGCAGTGCAACCGGGACAGTTAACTATGGCTACACCTTC.